This T cell receptor beta chain was obtained from a study of control samples from healthy donors and cancer patients. V was trimmed by 6 bases and J by 4 bases, leaving 12 bases between them. This CDR3 has 13 amino acids. The germline V gene encodes CDR1 MNHEY and CDR2 SVGEGT. Repertoires were generated with immunoSEQ multiplex PCR, while TCRdb's copy carries only in-frame clones and drops some. The table has approximately 160,000 clones, 90% to 95% seen once. This chain uses TRBV6-2 or TRBV6-3 with TRBJ1-2; TRBD1 is a possible D gene (5 bases). The sample consisted of blood. This TCR was sampled from a woman aged 18-30 years in good health. The CDR3: CASSRTGAYGYTF. CDR3 nucleotide sequence: TGTGCCAGCAGCCGTACAGGCGCCTATGGCTACACCTTC.